Listed below are T cell receptor beta chains from one sample, sequenced in a study of cytomegalovirus exposure and HLA in healthy donors. Produced via immunoSEQ multiplex PCR; TCRdb's table is partial and in-frame only. The sample holds approximately 150,000 clones, more than 60% seen once. The material sequenced was PBMCs. Source of these receptors: a female donor in good health and CMV-seronegative. Each CDR3 is given with its conserved first and last residue. D genes are given only for firm matches.

v_call,d_call,cdr3_aa
TRBV10-2,TRBD1,CASSEFLQGGYGYTF
TRBV18,-,CASSPYARQGDYGYTF
TRBV29-1,-,CSVDSASNYGYTF
TRBV27,-,CATRTLRERHNEQFF
TRBV5-1,TRBD1,CASSTRQGANSPLHF
TRBV5-6,TRBD1,CASSIRDRLAYEQYF
TRBV5-1,-,CASSPGVGILNTEAFF
TRBV6-5,-,CASSYDFRQGAEAFF
TRBV5-8,-,CASSLMGRTRSEKLFF
TRBV7-9,-,CASSSSGLGDTEAFF
TRBV13,TRBD1,CASSLRGLREETQYF
TRBV10-3,-,CAIRSRGGDSPLHF
TRBV9,-,CASSVEVQWPGELFF
TRBV15,-,CATSRETALNTEAFF
TRBV2,-,CASRPSEGREQYF
TRBV19,TRBD2,CASSFGGEGINEQFF
TRBV9,TRBD1,CASSAQGGGNTIYF
TRBV7-3,TRBD1,CASSLRPDRGREGYTF
TRBV4-2,-,CASSQDLGVLNTEAFF
TRBV7-2,TRBD1,CASSFRRDRKYNEQFF
TRBV6-1,TRBD1,CASWQGAWKAFF
TRBV5-1,TRBD2,CASSLGLANEQFF
TRBV7-9,-,CASSAAYEQYF
TRBV5-4,TRBD1,CASSLVGQSEAFF
TRBV5-1,-,CASSPGSTNEKLFF
TRBV2,TRBD1,CASSESRVGGRDWYF
TRBV6-1,-,CASSENSENTEAFF
TRBV25-1,-,CASSELRIGDNEKLFF
TRBV14,-,CASSQVGAPKNIQYF
TRBV6-5,TRBD1,CASSMQGAVTEAFF
TRBV2,-,CASTQTGTVYTYEQYF
TRBV7-3,TRBD2,CASSRTSGETDTQYF
TRBV6-1,TRBD1,CASTRQGRTEAFF
TRBV29-1,TRBD2,CSVEQGGAPYEQYF
TRBV19,-,CASSMEDRAEAFF
TRBV10-1,-,CASSDSYEQYF
TRBV28,TRBD1,CASSPLQGALPEQYF